A selection of T cell receptor beta chains follows, all from one sample in a study of blood T cell repertoires in COVID-19. The method was immunoSEQ multiplex PCR; TCRdb's version includes in-frame clones alone and lacks a portion of them. The sample consists of approximately 300,000 clones, approximately 90% of them appearing once. Sequencing was carried out using PBMCs or T cells enriched from blood (not recorded which). Source of these receptors: a woman in her 30s who had been exposed to COVID-19. The CDR3 runs from the conserved cysteine through the conserved F or W. Fields, in order: clone size, D gene, V gene, J gene, CDR3 protein, CDR3 DNA. A D gene is named only where the DNA matches it firmly. The size field is filled for only some rows; it gives once, few, many or a size class.

>NA|NA|TRBV5-1|TRBJ2-7
CASSLRGGRGEHYEQYF
TGCGCCAGCAGCTTGAGGGGGGGTCGAGGGGAGCATTACGAGCAGTACTTC
>NA|TRBD1|TRBV3-1/TRBV3-2|TRBJ2-5
CASSPRPEDRDRKTQYF
TGTGCCAGCAGCCCCCGCCCGGAGGACAGGGATCGAAAGACCCAGTACTTC
>once|NA|TRBV5-6|TRBJ2-5
CASSGEVLGGVQYF
TGTGCCAGCAGCGGGGAGGTGTTAGGGGGGGTCCAGTACTTC
>NA|NA|TRBV6-2/TRBV6-3|TRBJ2-3
CASSYRAGSWTDTQYF
TGTGCCAGCAGTTACCGGGCGGGGAGTTGGACAGATACGCAGTATTTT
>NA|TRBD1|TRBV5-4|TRBJ1-1
CASSWGGAGGTEAFF
TGTGCCAGCAGCTGGGGCGGGGCAGGGGGCACTGAAGCTTTCTTT
>NA|TRBD1|TRBV9|TRBJ2-1
CASSVVPGQGRNEQFF
TGTGCCAGCAGCGTAGTACCGGGACAGGGTAGAAATGAGCAGTTCTTC
>NA|TRBD1|TRBV4-2|TRBJ1-2
CASSQGTGRGYTF
TGTGCCAGCAGCCAGGGGACAGGGCGAGGCTACACCTTC
>NA|NA|TRBV25-1|TRBJ1-1
CASSLGVVTEAFF
TGTGCCAGCAGTCTAGGAGTTGTCACTGAAGCTTTCTTT
>many|TRBD1|TRBV6-5|TRBJ1-3
CASRTGAGNTIYF
TGTGCCAGCAGAACAGGGGCAGGAAACACCATATATTTT
>NA|TRBD2|TRBV9|TRBJ2-1
CASSGLAGARGGYNEQFF
TGTGCCAGCAGCGGCCTAGCGGGGGCCCGAGGCGGCTACAATGAGCAGTTCTTC
>NA|NA|TRBV2|TRBJ1-3
CASSELAEPGNTIYF
TGTGCCAGCAGTGAGTTGGCAGAACCTGGAAACACCATATATTTT
>NA|TRBD1|TRBV5-5|TRBJ1-6
CASSLVGDRMNSPLHF
TGTGCCAGCAGCTTGGTAGGGGACAGGATGAATTCACCCCTCCACTTT
>once|NA|TRBV1|TRBJ2-5
CTSSQSPYQETQYF
TGCACCAGCAGCCAATCCCCGTACCAAGAGACCCAGTACTTC
>NA|TRBD1|TRBV7-9|TRBJ1-2
CASSEGTGNYGYTF
TGTGCCAGCAGCGAAGGGACAGGGAATTATGGCTACACCTTC
>NA|NA|TRBV9|TRBJ2-1
CASSGRQAGNEQFF
TGTGCCAGCAGCGGTCGACAGGCAGGGAATGAGCAGTTCTTC
>NA|TRBD2|TRBV3-1/TRBV3-2|TRBJ2-7
CASSPKGLAGVQYF
TGTGCCAGCAGCCCCAAGGGACTAGCGGGGGTGCAGTACTTC
>once|NA|TRBV1|TRBJ1-2
CTISDRGDGYTF
TGCACCATTTCGGACAGGGGAGACGGCTACACCTTC
>NA|TRBD2|TRBV5-1|TRBJ2-3
CASSTELAWADTQYF
TGCGCCAGCAGCACAGAACTAGCGTGGGCAGATACGCAGTATTTT
>NA|NA|TRBV30|TRBJ1-5
CAWSLVSQGEPQHF
TGTGCCTGGAGTCTGGTTAGCCAGGGCGAGCCCCAGCATTTT
>NA|TRBD1|TRBV19|TRBJ2-3
CASARDRGWNTQYF
TGTGCCAGTGCGCGGGACAGGGGGTGGAATACGCAGTATTTT
>NA|TRBD1|TRBV5-1|TRBJ1-2
CASSPGTGNGYTF
TGCGCCAGCAGCCCCGGGACAGGGAACGGCTACACCTTC
>NA|TRBD2|TRBV7-8|TRBJ2-7
CASQRDEPEQYF
TGTGCCAGCCAGCGGGACGAACCGGAGCAGTACTTC
>NA|NA|TRBV15|TRBJ1-2
CATSETGSNGYTF
TGTGCCACCAGCGAAACAGGTAGTAATGGCTACACCTTC
>NA|NA|TRBV20-1|TRBJ1-5
CSATPERPQHF
TGCAGTGCTACGCCAGAGCGGCCCCAGCATTTT
>NA|NA|TRBV28|TRBJ2-7
CASILRGGANYEQYF
TGTGCCAGCATCCTTAGGGGGGGCGCTAACTACGAGCAGTACTTC
>NA|NA|TRBV2|TRBJ1-2
CASSEDSLEYGYTF
TGTGCCAGCAGCGAAGACAGCTTAGAGTATGGCTACACCTTC
>NA|NA|TRBV5-1|TRBJ2-7
CASSLVTQPYEQYF
TGCGCCAGCAGCTTGGTGACACAACCCTACGAGCAGTACTTC
>NA|TRBD1|TRBV5-1|TRBJ2-7
CASSLHGDSPSYEQYF
TGCGCCAGCAGCTTGCACGGGGACAGTCCCTCCTACGAGCAGTACTTC
>NA|NA|TRBV10-3|TRBJ1-5
CAISEEGQTGPQHF
TGTGCCATCAGTGAGGAGGGCCAGACCGGGCCCCAGCATTTT
>NA|NA|TRBV25-1|TRBJ2-3
CASAPGGVSTDTQYF
TGTGCCAGCGCCCCCGGCGGAGTCAGCACAGATACGCAGTATTTT
>NA|NA|TRBV29-1|TRBJ1-1
CSVETGWGTEAFF
TGCAGCGTTGAGACAGGATGGGGCACTGAAGCTTTCTTT
>NA|TRBD1|TRBV6-1|TRBJ1-1
CASSGPHRGNWGAAFF
TGTGCCAGCAGTGGCCCTCACAGGGGGAACTGGGGTGCAGCTTTCTTT
>NA|TRBD2|TRBV7-2|TRBJ2-3
CASSTGGGADTQYF
TGTGCCAGCAGCACCGGCGGGGGGGCGGATACGCAGTATTTT
>NA|TRBD2|TRBV10-3|TRBJ2-7
CAISERLAGTSSGEQYF
TGTGCCATCAGTGAGCGACTAGCGGGGACTTCAAGCGGCGAGCAGTACTTC
>NA|NA|TRBV6-5|TRBJ2-6
CASSYNSGANVLTF
TGTGCCAGCAGTTATAACTCTGGGGCCAACGTCCTGACTTTC
>NA|TRBD2|TRBV9|TRBJ2-3
CASSASGGALGNTDTQYF
TGTGCCAGCAGCGCTAGCGGGGGGGCCCTTGGGAACACAGATACGCAGTATTTT
>NA|NA|TRBV5-1|TRBJ1-2
CASSPNRDIYGYTF
TGCGCCAGCAGCCCGAACCGGGACATCTATGGCTACACCTTC
>NA|TRBD1|TRBV15|TRBJ1-3
CATSSDRVNVGNTIYF
TGTGCCACCAGCAGCGACAGGGTGAACGTCGGAAACACCATATATTTT
>NA|NA|TRBV11-2|TRBJ2-3
CASSLGRGSEDTQYF
TGTGCCAGCAGCTTAGGGAGGGGAAGCGAAGATACGCAGTATTTT
>NA|NA|TRBV6-1|TRBJ1-1
CASSATGTRGNTEAFF
TGTGCCAGCAGTGCGACCGGGACAAGGGGGAACACTGAAGCTTTCTTT
>once|NA|TRBV27|TRBJ2-7
CASSFGFNSYEQYF
TGTGCCAGCAGTTTCGGGTTTAACTCCTACGAGCAGTACTTC
>NA|NA|TRBV30|TRBJ2-1
CAWTHTPDSQNEQFF
TGTGCCTGGACACATACACCAGACAGCCAAAATGAGCAGTTCTTC
>NA|TRBD1|TRBV3-1/TRBV3-2|TRBJ2-7
CASSSGTGFAYEQYF
TGTGCCAGCAGCTCCGGGACAGGGTTCGCCTACGAGCAGTACTTC
>NA|TRBD1|TRBV27|TRBJ2-7
CASSPRLTGSYEQYF
TGTGCCAGCAGTCCCCGTCTGACAGGGAGCTACGAGCAGTACTTC
>NA|TRBD2|TRBV7-6|TRBJ2-5
CASSLGVAGLTGQETQYF
TGTGCCAGCAGCTTAGGGGTAGCGGGGCTTACCGGTCAAGAGACCCAGTACTTC
>NA|TRBD2|TRBV11-1|TRBJ2-3
CASSLLGGGTDTQYF
TGTGCCAGCAGCTTACTTGGCGGGGGGACAGATACGCAGTATTTT